A single TCR beta chain is shown here with its context. Its target is not known. For the second PCR, which ran for roughly 7 to 11 cycles, a sample-barcoded 5' primer and a J-beta primer mix were used. TCRdb reprocessed the 5' RACE reads with MiXCR, giving one entry per CDR3 protein. The sample records approximately 700,000 distinct CDR3 sequences, approximately 31% being singletons. The sample comes from a study of blood T cells in healthy people across ages. General study points: Any changes in expanded clonotypes were possibly confounded, as donor CMV status remained unknown.

Russia was home to the donors, healthy Caucasian individuals aged roughly 6 to 100. Per sample, at least 5 micrograms of total RNA were extracted. Per germline, CDR1 SNHLY and CDR2 FYNNEI. V lost 4 bases, J lost 5 bases, and 12 bases lay in between. This CDR3 region has 14 residues. Material for sequencing was blood. The TCR sequence derives from a woman aged 80 or older in good health. The V gene is TRBV2, the J gene TRBJ2-1; tentatively, D is TRBD2 (6 bases). The CDR3 spells CASSVEGFDNEQFF. The CDR3 bases are TGTGCCAGCAGTGTGGAGGGGTTCGACAATGAGCAGTTCTTC.